This is a list of T cell receptor beta chains from one sample in a study of T cells in Graves' hyperthyroidism and ophthalmopathy. TCRdb re-called the multiplex PCR reads through MiXCR, storing one row per CDR3 protein. The sample consists of around 420,000 distinct CDR3 sequences, about 15% of them appearing once. The sequencing input was blood. These receptors originate from a woman aged 18-29 years with Graves' hyperthyroidism. The CDR3 runs from the conserved cysteine through the conserved F or W. The order of the fields is V gene, J gene, D gene, clone size, CDR3 DNA, CDR3 protein. D genes are given only for firm matches. Clone size is not always given. Where it is, it says once, few, many or a class for expanded clones.

TRBV7-9	TRBJ1-2	.	few	TGTGCCAGCAGCCATGCACGGCGGCACTATGGCTACACCTTC	CASSHARRHYGYTF
TRBV25-1	TRBJ1-6	TRBD1	.	TGTGCCAGCAGTGAACTTCGGACAGGGGGCTTTTTTAATTCACCCCTCCACTTT	CASSELRTGGFFNSPLHF
TRBV9	TRBJ1-2	TRBD1	many	TGTGCCAGCAGCGTAGCGACAGGGAGTTATGGCTACACCTTC	CASSVATGSYGYTF
TRBV6-2/TRBV6-3	TRBJ2-1	.	many	TGTGCCAGCAGCTGGCTATGGTCCTACAATGAGCAGTTCTTC	CASSWLWSYNEQFF
TRBV6-1	TRBJ2-1	TRBD2	few	TGTGCCAGCAGGGTGGCTAGCGGGAGTGGGTACAATGAGCAGTTCTTC	CASRVASGSGYNEQFF
TRBV4-1	TRBJ1-2	.	.	TGCGCCAGCAGCCAAGAAAAGTTGGCAGCTCGGGACTATGGCTACACCTTC	CASSQEKLAARDYGYTF
TRBV6-1	TRBJ1-5	.	few	TGTGCCAGCAGTGACAGGCCTAATCAGCCCCAGCATTTT	CASSDRPNQPQHF
TRBV20-1	TRBJ2-7	.	.	TGCAGTGCTAGGGTACTAGGGACCTCCGAGCAGTACTTC	CSARVLGTSEQYF
TRBV4-2	TRBJ2-5	.	few	TGTGCCAGCAGCCAACGGGATGGTGACCAAGAGACCCAGTACTTC	CASSQRDGDQETQYF
TRBV29-1	TRBJ2-1	TRBD2	.	TGCAGCGTCCGATCAGGGACTAGCGGGAGGGCTGAGCAGTTCTTC	CSVRSGTSGRAEQFF
TRBV14	TRBJ1-1	.	.	TGTGCCAGCAGCCAAGGCAGGGGACGTACTGAAGCTTTCTTT	CASSQGRGRTEAFF
TRBV2	TRBJ2-3	.	many	TGTGCCAGCAGTGAAAGGCCAGCGCCAGTAGCGGATACGCAGTATTTT	CASSERPAPVADTQYF
TRBV6-1	TRBJ2-1	.	.	TGTGCCAGCCGGACAGTAAATAACAATGAGCAGTTCTTC	CASRTVNNNEQFF
TRBV18	TRBJ2-7	TRBD2	.	TGTGCCAGCTCACCACCGGGACTAGCGGGAGGCGAGCAGTACTTC	CASSPPGLAGGEQYF
TRBV20-1	TRBJ2-5	.	.	TGCAGTGCTAGAGCGGCAGGGGATTTTAGCTGGAAAGAGACCCAGTACTTC	CSARAAGDFSWKETQYF
TRBV9	TRBJ2-7	.	few	TGTGCCAGCAGCGTAGGAGTAGATCCCTACGAGCAGTACTTC	CASSVGVDPYEQYF
TRBV10-3	TRBJ1-1	.	few	TGTGCCATCAGGCCCGGCCCGCGGGATGAAGCTTTCTTT	CAIRPGPRDEAFF